This T cell receptor (beta chain) was obtained from a study of blood T cell repertoires in COVID-19. Between the trimmed V and J ends, which lost 4 bases and 4 bases, there was a span of 10 bases. The germline gives CDR1 MRHNA, CDR2 SNTAGT. The CDR3 runs to 13 residues. The protocol was immunoSEQ multiplex PCR, while the TCRdb copy is restricted to in-frame clones and leaves out a portion. The table shows roughly 290,000 clones, with about 85% occurring only once. The TCR originated in a woman in her forties or fifties with active or convalescent COVID-19. The sequenced sample consisted of peripheral blood. V usage is TRBV6-4 and J usage is TRBJ1-1; D might be TRBD1 (5 bases). The CDR3 DNA reads TGTGCCAGCAGTGTACGGGGGAGCACTGAAGCTTTCTTT. This translates into CASSVRGSTEAFF.